The T cell receptor (beta chain) described here comes from a study of shared clonotypes between healthy human individuals. Using immunoSEQ multiplex PCR, the repertoire was profiled, and TCRdb retains in-frame clones only, with some absent. Of millions of clones in the sample, around 94% were seen once. Trimming shortened V by 3 bases and J by 2 bases, and 7 bases separated the two germline ends. This CDR3 is built from 13 residues. Germline lookup yields CDR1 SGHVS and CDR2 FQNEAQ. Material: naive CD4+ T cells sorted from blood. Sample subset: CD45RA+ positively selected. This chain uses TRBV7-8 with TRBJ2-5; a possible D gene is TRBD1 (6 bases). The sequence was obtained from a man aged 18 to 30 in good health. DNA of the CDR3: TGTGCCAGCAGCTTCACAGGGCAAGAGACCCAGTACTTC. Protein product: CASSFTGQETQYF.